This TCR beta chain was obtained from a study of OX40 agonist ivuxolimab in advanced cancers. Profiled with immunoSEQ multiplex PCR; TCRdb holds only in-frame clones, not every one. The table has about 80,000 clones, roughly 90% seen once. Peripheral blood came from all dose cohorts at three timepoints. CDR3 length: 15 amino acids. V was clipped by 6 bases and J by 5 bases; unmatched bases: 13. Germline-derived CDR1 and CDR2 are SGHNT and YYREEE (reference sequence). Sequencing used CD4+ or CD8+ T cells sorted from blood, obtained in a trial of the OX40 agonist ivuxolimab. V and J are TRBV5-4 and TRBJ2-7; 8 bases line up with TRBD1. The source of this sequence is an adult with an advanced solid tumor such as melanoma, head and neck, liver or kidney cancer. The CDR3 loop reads CASIPQTGAPHEQYF. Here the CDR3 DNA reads TGTGCCAGCATTCCCCAGACAGGGGCTCCGCACGAGCAGTACTTC.